Below, 27 T cell receptor beta chains from the same sample are listed, as sequenced in a study of immune cell composition in non-small cell lung cancer. Profiled with immunoSEQ multiplex PCR; TCRdb holds only in-frame clones, not every one. This table has fewer than 8,000 clones, approximately 84% appearing once. Sequencing was done on a sample of lung tumor tissue. These receptors were obtained from a human donor with non-small cell lung cancer.

V is TRBV28 and J is TRBJ1-2, with D possibly TRBD1 on 6 matching bases. V gave up 2 bases and J gave up 4 bases, with 8 bases separating them. Germline V CDR1 and CDR2: MDHEN, SYDVKM. CDR3 length: 13 amino acids. The CDR3 DNA is TGTGCCAGCAGTTTACAGGGGTTCTATGGCTACACCTTC. It encodes CASSLQGFYGYTF.

The chain combines TRBV29-1 with TRBJ2-1; 14 nucleotides match TRBD2. Germline V lookup: CDR1 SQVTM, CDR2 ANQGSEA. CDR3 length: 14 residues. With V trimmed by 7 bases and J by 7 bases, 6 bases remained unmatched. CDR3 bases: TGCAGCGCAGCAGGGACTAGCGGGAGAAATGAGCAGTTCTTC. It yields the protein CSAAGTSGRNEQFF.

The chain couples TRBV4-3 to TRBJ1-2, with D possibly TRBD1 on 5 matching bases. This CDR3 is 16 amino acids long. The germline V gene has CDR1 LGHNA and CDR2 YSLEER. The germline V and J ends were trimmed by 3 bases and 3 bases, with 17 bases remaining between them. CDR3 in DNA: TGCGCCAGCAGCCACCTAGGGGTTGGCGGCTACTATGGCTACACCTTC. Its protein product is CASSHLGVGGYYGYTF.

This clone appeared a single time. The chain uses TRBV6-6 and TRBJ1-5, with 8 bases matching TRBD1. Losses at the gene ends were 5 bases for V and 7 bases for J; bases not matched to a gene: 13. The germline CDR1 and CDR2 sequences are MNHNY and SVGAGI (reference sequence). The CDR3 is made up of 16 amino acids. CDR3 in amino acids: CASSPGTGQGGQPQHF. CDR3 in DNA: TGTGCCAGCAGTCCGGGGACAGGCCAAGGGGGACAGCCCCAGCATTTT.

The chain has TRBV7-9 and TRBJ2-3, with TRBD2 identical over 8 bases. This CDR3 comprises 16 residues. Germline V gene data show CDR1 as SEHNR and CDR2 as FQNEAQ (reference sequence). J was trimmed by 0 bases and V by 2 bases; bases with no gene match: 4. Here the CDR3 DNA reads TGTGCCAGCAGCTTATTAAGCGGGGGTAGCACAGATACGCAGTATTTT. Translation gives CASSLLSGGSTDTQYF.

The chain recombines TRBV18 with TRBJ1-1; D is possibly TRBD1 (6 bases). The CDR3 contains 15 residues. Looked up from germline, CDR1 is KGHSH and CDR2 is LQKENI. V was pared by 2 bases and J by 8 bases, with 18 bases between. The CDR3 is CASSPAGGAGSEAFF. The CDR3 DNA is TGTGCCAGCTCACCAGCGGGGGGCGCAGGGTCCGAAGCTTTCTTT.

The chain couples TRBV18 to TRBJ1-2; possible D gene TRBD1, 5 bases. There are 16 residues in the CDR3. The ends were cut back, 0 bases at V and 6 bases at J, with 17 bases in the middle. Germline V lookup: CDR1 KGHSH, CDR2 LQKENI. The chain's CDR3 is CASSPPGRAPGHGYTF. The CDR3 coding sequence is TGTGCCAGCTCACCACCGGGCAGGGCCCCCGGGCATGGCTACACCTTC.

This sequence joins TRBV5-8 and TRBJ1-5; 10 bases agree with TRBD1. Germline loops: CDR1 SGHTS, CDR2 YDEGEE. The ends lost 1 base at V and 6 bases at J; junction bases unmatched: 4. The CDR3 is made up of 15 amino acids. The DNA for the CDR3 is TGTGCCAGCAGCTTGCCGGGACAGGGGACTCAGCCCCAGCATTTT. It translates to CASSLPGQGTQPQHF.

The genes are TRBV28 and TRBJ2-7; a possible D gene is TRBD2 (6 bases). Trimming removed 7 bases at V and 1 base at J, with 17 bases between. The CDR3 spans 15 residues. Germline CDR1 and CDR2: MDHEN and SYDVKM. The CDR3 nucleotides are TGTGCCAGCAACGGGGCGGCGGGGACGTCCTACGAGCAGTACTTC. It encodes CASNGAAGTSYEQYF.

The chain carries TRBV18 and TRBJ1-2, with D hard to call. Trimming took 8 bases from V and 2 from J, leaving 15 bases between them. The CDR3 has 14 amino acids. In germline, CDR1 is KGHSH, CDR2 LQKENI. The chain's CDR3 is CASLPGRENYGYTF. The CDR3 region has the DNA TGTGCCAGCCTTCCCGGTAGAGAAAACTATGGCTACACCTTC.

By share, this clone ranks as medium-sized. This chain connects TRBV5-5 to TRBJ2-7; TRBD1 is a possible D gene (6 bases). The CDR3 has 15 amino acids. Trimming removed 0 bases from V and 2 bases from J, with 12 bases in between. Germline V gene sequence: CDR1 SGHKS, CDR2 YYEKEE (reference sequence). CDR3 protein: CASSLVQGFAYEQYF. CDR3 DNA sequence: TGTGCCAGCAGCTTGGTACAGGGTTTTGCCTACGAGCAGTACTTC.

The chain carries TRBV6-6 and TRBJ1-5; a possible D gene is TRBD1 (6 bases). The germline V gene has CDR1 MNHNY and CDR2 SVGAGI (reference sequence). Trimming left V 6 bases short and J 6 bases short, with 12 bases between. This CDR3 comprises 13 residues. The CDR3 sequence is CASRAGVAQPQHF. CDR3 DNA: TGTGCCAGCAGGGCAGGGGTGGCTCAGCCCCAGCATTTT.

This clone was counted once. The chain couples TRBV7-3 to TRBJ2-7; the match to TRBD2 covers 7 bases. Trimming at V came to 3 bases and at J to 2 bases, leaving 4 bases not matched to a gene. The CDR3 has 14 residues. Germline V lookup: CDR1 SGHTA, CDR2 FQGTGA. In DNA form, the CDR3 reads TGTGCCAGCAGCTTGAGCGGGGCCACCTACGAGCAGTACTTC. Protein product: CASSLSGATYEQYF. The variable domain in full, completed from reference TRBV7-3 and TRBJ2-7, reads GAGVSQTPSNKVTEKGKYVELRCDPISGHTALYWYRQSLGQGPEFLIYFQGTGAADDSGLPNDRFFAVRPEGSVSTLKIQRTERGDSAVYLCASSLSGATYEQYFGPGTRLTVT.

The chain couples TRBV6-5 to TRBJ1-1; the D gene is possibly TRBD1 (5 bases). Germline V gene lookup returns CDR1 MNHEY and CDR2 SVGAGI. V lost 6 bases and J lost 5, with 19 bases in between. This CDR3 is 15 amino acids long. In DNA form, the CDR3 reads TGTGCCAGCAGCGTCGGATCAGGGTTCAGGACTGAAGCTTTCTTT. Translating gives CASSVGSGFRTEAFF.

The chain employs TRBV4-3 and TRBJ1-2; D is unclear. There are 18 residues in the CDR3. Trimming cost V 0 bases and J 7 bases, with 24 bases left between them. Germline V CDR1 and CDR2: LGHNA, YSLEER. CDR3 DNA sequence: TGCGCCAGCAGCCAAGACGCCAACCCCAGGAGCGGTTCAGCTGGCTACACCTTC. As protein: CASSQDANPRSGSAGYTF.

Worth noting for this clone: A read error may account for a junction end that differs from germline. The rearrangement joins TRBV6-1 to TRBJ2-7; TRBD1 matches at 7 bases. The CDR3 sequence is 15 residues long. The germline CDR1 and CDR2 sequences are MNHNS and SASEGT. CDR3 sequence: CASREGTADSYEQYF. CDR3 DNA sequence: TGTGCCAGCAGGGAAGGGACAGCGGATTCCTACGAGCAGTACTTC.

The chain carries TRBV9 and TRBJ1-3, with D unresolved. V was pared by 3 bases and J by 1 base, with 8 bases between. The CDR3 has 14 residues. The germline V gene has CDR1 SGDLS and CDR2 YYNGEE. In nucleotides, the CDR3 is TGTGCCAGCAGCGCCACTGGTTCTGGAAACACCATATATTTT. Translated: CASSATGSGNTIYF.

The chain recombines TRBV7-9 with TRBJ1-3; D is unclear. The CDR3 totals 13 residues. The germline V gene encodes CDR1 SEHNR and CDR2 FQNEAQ (reference sequence). Trimming took 2 bases from V and 3 from J, leaving 5 bases between them. The DNA for the CDR3 is TGTGCCAGCAGCTTACGGGGTGGAAACACCATATATTTT. As protein: CASSLRGGNTIYF. Full variable domain (outside the CDR3, taken from reference TRBV7-9 and TRBJ1-3): DTGVSQNPRHKITKRGQNVTFRCDPISEHNRLYWYRQTLGQGPEFLTYFQNEAQLEKSRLLSDRFSAERPKGSFSTLEIQRTEQGDSAMYLCASSLRGGNTIYFGEGSWLTVV.

The chain couples TRBV10-2 to TRBJ2-5; the D gene is possibly TRBD2 (6 bases). Per germline, CDR1 WSHSY and CDR2 SAAADI. The V end was cut by 7 bases, the J end by 4 bases, with 13 bases between. This CDR3 has 13 residues. Here the CDR3 reads CASNPTRGETQYF. CDR3 DNA sequence: TGCGCCAGCAACCCGACTAGGGGAGAGACCCAGTACTTC.

This clone was detected once. This chain connects TRBV2 to TRBJ1-5, with TRBD1 matching 10 bases. The CDR3 has 14 amino acids. V lost 5 bases to trimming and J lost 7 bases; unmatched junction nucleotides: 5. CDR1 is SNHLY, CDR2 FYNNEI, per germline. The CDR3 coding sequence is TGTGCCAGCAGTTCCGGGACAGGGGAGCAGCCCCAGCATTTT. Amino acid sequence: CASSSGTGEQPQHF.

This chain uses TRBV5-1 with TRBJ2-3; 7 bases map to TRBD1. CDR1 and CDR2 from the germline V gene are SGHRS and YFSETQ. Trimming at V came to 4 bases and at J to 0 bases, leaving 5 bases not matched to a gene. CDR3 length: 15 residues. This chain's CDR3 is CASSRSQGSTDTQYF. CDR3 in DNA: TGCGCCAGCAGCCGCTCACAGGGGAGCACAGATACGCAGTATTTT. Based on the CDR3 plus reference TRBV5-1 and TRBJ2-3, the full variable domain is KAGVTQTPRYLIKTRGQQVTLSCSPISGHRSVSWYQQTPGQGLQFLFEYFSETQRNKGNFPGRFSGRQFSNSRSEMNVSTLELGDSALYLCASSRSQGSTDTQYFGPGTRLTVL.

The gene calls are TRBV6-1 and TRBJ1-2, with D possibly matching TRBD1 (6 bases). The CDR3 has 13 amino acids. The V end lost 8 bases, the J end lost 3 bases, and 13 bases lay between the germline ends. The V gene's germline CDR1 is MNHNS and CDR2 SASEGT. The CDR3 DNA is TGTGCCAGCTCAGGCAGGGGCCACTATGGCTACACCTTC. Residues: CASSGRGHYGYTF.

The genes are TRBV6-5 and TRBJ1-2, with 7 bases fitting TRBD1. The germline V gene encodes CDR1 MNHEY and CDR2 SVGAGI. The CDR3 totals 15 residues. The J segment lost 10 bases and the V segment lost 0 bases, leaving 11 bases of the junction unmatched. CDR3 in DNA: TGTGCCAGCAGTTACTCGTTTTTAGGGGGCTCGGCCTACACCTTC. This sequence encodes CASSYSFLGGSAYTF.

This clone was counted only a few times. V gene TRBV2 combines with J gene TRBJ2-1, with 8 positions matching TRBD2. The J segment lost 2 bases and the V segment lost 3 bases, leaving 12 bases of the junction unmatched. This CDR3 is built from 18 residues. The germline gives CDR1 SNHLY, CDR2 FYNNEI. CDR3 coding DNA: TGTGCCAGCAGTGATCGCTTTCTTCTAGCGGGCGCCTACAATGAGCAGTTCTTC. Protein: CASSDRFLLAGAYNEQFF. Full variable domain (rest looked up from reference TRBV2 and TRBJ2-1): EPEVTQTPSHQVTQMGQEVILRCVPISNHLYFYWYRQILGQKVEFLVSFYNNEISEKSEIFDDQFSVERPDGSNFTLKIRSTKLEDSAMYFCASSDRFLLAGAYNEQFFGPGTRLTVL.

V gene TRBV19 combines with J gene TRBJ2-3, with 9 nucleotides matching TRBD1. The CDR3 extends over 15 amino acids. V lost 1 base, J lost 8 bases, and 7 bases stayed unmatched. Germline CDR1 reads LNHDA; CDR2 reads SQIVND (reference sequence). In DNA form, the CDR3 reads TGTGCCAGTAGTATAGGACGGGAACAGGGGGCTACGCAGTATTTT. Translation: CASSIGREQGATQYF.

The rearrangement uses TRBV5-2 and TRBJ1-2. TRBV5-2 is an annotated pseudogene. This CDR3 has 16 amino acids. In DNA form, the CDR3 reads TGTGCCAGCAATCATCTGGGAGAGCGAAAGACCTATGGCTACACCTTC. This translates into CASNHLGERKTYGYTF.

The V gene is TRBV7-2, the J gene TRBJ2-7, with D possibly TRBD1 on 7 matching bases. The CDR3 extends over 14 amino acids. Germline CDR1 reads SGHTA; CDR2 reads FQGNSA. V lost 7 bases and J 2 bases, leaving 15 bases between the germline ends. The CDR3 reads CASTLAGGPYEQYF. The CDR3 DNA reads TGTGCCAGCACTCTAGCAGGGGGGCCCTACGAGCAGTACTTC. Full variable domain (rest looked up from reference TRBV7-2 and TRBJ2-7): GAGVSQSPSNKVTEKGKDVELRCDPISGHTALYWYRQSLGQGLEFLIYFQGNSAPDKSGLPSDRFSAERTGGSVSTLTIQRTQQEDSAVYLCASTLAGGPYEQYFGPGTRLTVT.